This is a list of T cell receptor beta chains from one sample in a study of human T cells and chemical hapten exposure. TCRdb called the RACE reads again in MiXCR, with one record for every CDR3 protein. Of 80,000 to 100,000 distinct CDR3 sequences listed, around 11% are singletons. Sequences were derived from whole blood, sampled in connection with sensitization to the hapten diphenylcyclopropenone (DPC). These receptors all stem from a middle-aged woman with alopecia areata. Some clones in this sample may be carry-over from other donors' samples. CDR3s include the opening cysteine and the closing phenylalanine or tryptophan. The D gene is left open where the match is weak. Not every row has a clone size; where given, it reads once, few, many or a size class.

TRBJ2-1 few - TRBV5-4 CASSNRSVGEQFF TGTGCCAGCAGTAATAGATCCGTAGGTGAGCAGTTCTTC
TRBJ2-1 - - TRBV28 CASWSPGGNEQFF TGTGCCAGCTGGTCCCCAGGAGGCAATGAGCAGTTCTTC
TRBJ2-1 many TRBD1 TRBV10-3 CAIMKTGVGNNEQFF TGTGCCATCATGAAGACAGGGGTCGGAAACAATGAGCAGTTCTTC
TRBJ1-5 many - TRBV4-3 CASSQGGNQPQHF TGCGCCAGCAGCCAAGGTGGCAATCAGCCCCAGCATTTT
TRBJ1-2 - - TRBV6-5 CASSLRQAYGYTF TGTGCCAGCAGTTTACGACAGGCATATGGCTACACCTTC
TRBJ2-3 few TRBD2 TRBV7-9 CASSLGVAGATDTQYF TGTGCCAGCAGCTTAGGGGTAGCGGGAGCCACAGATACGCAGTATTTT
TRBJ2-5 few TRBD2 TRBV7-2 CASRGGSGRPGETQYF TGTGCCAGCAGGGGTGGTAGCGGGAGACCTGGGGAGACCCAGTACTTC
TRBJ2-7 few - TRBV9 CASSVAVGEQYF TGTGCCAGCAGCGTAGCTGTGGGCGAGCAGTACTTC
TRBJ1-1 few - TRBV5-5 CATTRQALNTEAFF TGTGCCACCACAAGACAGGCCTTGAACACTGAAGCTTTCTTT
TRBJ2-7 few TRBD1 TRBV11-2 CASTLIGDRGYEQYF TGTGCCAGCACCCTGATCGGGGACAGGGGCTACGAGCAGTACTTC
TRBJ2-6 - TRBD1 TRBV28 CASGPGTASFGGANVLTF TGTGCCAGCGGCCCCGGGACAGCGTCTTTTGGTGGGGCCAACGTCCTGACTTTC
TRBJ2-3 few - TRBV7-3 CASSFRGESTDTQYF TGTGCCAGCAGCTTCCGGGGAGAGAGCACAGATACGCAGTATTTT
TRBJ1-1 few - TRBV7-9 CASSLEHLEGAFF TGTGCCAGCAGCTTAGAACATCTTGAAGGAGCTTTCTTT
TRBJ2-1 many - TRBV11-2 CASSPDYNEQFF TGTGCCAGCAGCCCAGACTACAATGAGCAGTTCTTC
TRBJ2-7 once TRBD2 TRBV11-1 CASSAGTTEQYF TGTGCCAGCAGCGCCGGGACTACGGAGCAGTACTTC
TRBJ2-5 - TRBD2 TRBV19 CASSAGEETPQYF TGTGCCAGTAGTGCGGGAGAGGAGACCCCCCAGTACTTC
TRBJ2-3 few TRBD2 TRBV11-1 CASSLAVLAGWSDTQYF TGTGCCAGCAGCTTAGCGGTACTAGCGGGATGGTCAGATACGCAGTATTTT
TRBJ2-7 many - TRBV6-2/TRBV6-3 CASSPGQSYPYEQYF TGTGCCAGCAGTCCCGGACAGTCGTATCCCTACGAGCAGTACTTC
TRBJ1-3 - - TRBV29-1 CSVEDTAGNTIYF TGTAGCGTTGAAGATACGGCTGGAAACACCATATATTTT
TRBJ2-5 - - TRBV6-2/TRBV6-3 CANSYGYFETQYF TGTGCCAACAGTTACGGCTACTTCGAGACCCAGTACTTC
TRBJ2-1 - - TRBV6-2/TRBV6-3 CASSYRDAYNEQFF TGTGCCAGCAGTTACCGGGACGCCTACAATGAGCAGTTCTTC